These T cell receptor beta chains were read from a single sample in a study of early T cells in non-severe SARS-CoV-2 infection. TCRdb reanalysed the 5' RACE reads using MiXCR and keeps one entry per CDR3 protein. In the table there are 60,000 to 75,000 distinct CDR3 sequences, approximately 10% of which are singletons. Sequencing was done on a sample of whole blood. These receptors all stem from an adult who was a healthcare worker with PCR-confirmed SARS-CoV-2 infection or an uninfected control (not recorded which). CDR3s include the opening cysteine and the closing phenylalanine or tryptophan. A D gene is named only where the DNA matches it firmly. The size entry is marked missing in some rows and otherwise reads once, few, many or a size class.

D gene	V gene	clone size	J gene	CDR3 DNA	CDR3 protein
.	TRBV7-9	many	TRBJ2-1	TGTGCCAGCAGCCCGTGGAGGCCACCGAGGGAGTACAATGAGCAGTTCTTC	CASSPWRPPREYNEQFF
.	TRBV19	few	TRBJ1-1	TGTGCCAGTAGTACCGGGACTTCCACTGAAGCTTTCTTT	CASSTGTSTEAFF
.	TRBV7-2	.	TRBJ1-1	TGTGCCAGCAGCTTAGGCACTGGGGGGGCTTTCTTT	CASSLGTGGAFF
TRBD1	TRBV27	many	TRBJ1-3	TGTGCCAGCAGTCCAGGACAGGGGATGAGTGGAAACACCATATATTTT	CASSPGQGMSGNTIYF
TRBD1	TRBV10-3	.	TRBJ1-6	TGTGCCAACAAACAGGGGGCGAATTCACCCCTCCACTTT	CANKQGANSPLHF
TRBD1	TRBV7-6	.	TRBJ2-2	TGTGCCAGCAGCTTCCTACAGGGGACCGGGGAGCTGTTTTTT	CASSFLQGTGELFF
.	TRBV7-9	.	TRBJ2-7	TGTGCCAGCAGCTCGATAACAGGGTACGAGCAGTACTTC	CASSSITGYEQYF
.	TRBV6-5	.	TRBJ1-1	TGTGCCAGCAGTTCCCCTTTTGGCACTGAAGCTTTCTTT	CASSSPFGTEAFF
.	TRBV4-3	.	TRBJ2-2	TGCGCCAGCAGCCAAGGTCGAGCCAGGGGAACCGGGGAGCTGTTTTTT	CASSQGRARGTGELFF
TRBD1	TRBV7-9	few	TRBJ2-2	TGTGCCAGCAGCTCACAGGGGGCCACCGGGGAGCTGTTTTTT	CASSSQGATGELFF
.	TRBV19	many	TRBJ2-5	TGTGCCAGTAGTATCACGGTGGGTAAGACCCAGTACTTC	CASSITVGKTQYF
TRBD2	TRBV3-1	many	TRBJ2-3	TGTGCCAGCAGCCGGACTAGCGGGAAAACAGATACGCAGTATTTT	CASSRTSGKTDTQYF
TRBD2	TRBV11-2	.	TRBJ2-3	TGTGCCAGCAGCTTTCGCAGCGGGAGAACAGATACGCAGTATTTT	CASSFRSGRTDTQYF
.	TRBV5-1	few	TRBJ2-7	TGCGCCAGCAGCTTGGCCGTGGGCCCCACCTACGAGCAGTACTTC	CASSLAVGPTYEQYF
TRBD1	TRBV19	many	TRBJ1-5	TGTGCCAGCGGAAGAGACAGGGAACTGGTCAGTCAGCCCCAGCATTTT	CASGRDRELVSQPQHF
TRBD2	TRBV4-2	many	TRBJ2-3	TGTGCCAGCAGCCAAGGACGTAGCGGGAGGGCCGAAGATACGCAGTATTTT	CASSQGRSGRAEDTQYF
.	TRBV21-1	few	TRBJ2-3	TGTGCCGGCCTCTCTAGCACAGATACGCAGTATTTT	CAGLSSTDTQYF
TRBD2	TRBV30	many	TRBJ2-1	TGTGCCTGGGGTTCTAGCGGGAGGTTTGGTGAGCAGTTCTTC	CAWGSSGRFGEQFF
.	TRBV7-9	few	TRBJ2-7	TGTGCCAGCAGCTTATCCGGGAGTCTGGGAGAGCAGTACTTC	CASSLSGSLGEQYF
.	TRBV27	few	TRBJ2-1	TGTGCCAGCCGATTCTTCGTGGTAGATAATGAGCAGTTCTTC	CASRFFVVDNEQFF
TRBD2	TRBV7-3	few	TRBJ2-1	TGTGCCAGCAGCATCCTAGCGGGAGGTGGGAATGAGCAGTTCTTC	CASSILAGGGNEQFF
.	TRBV29-1	.	TRBJ1-2	TGCAGCGTTGAACGGAGAACTAACTATGGCTACACCTTC	CSVERRTNYGYTF
.	TRBV6-2/TRBV6-3	few	TRBJ2-2	TGTGCCAGCAGTTCGGGCTCCGGGGAGCTGTTTTTT	CASSSGSGELFF
.	TRBV29-1	.	TRBJ2-3	TGCAGCGTGGGCACCGAGGGCCTCACAGATACGCAGTATTTT	CSVGTEGLTDTQYF
TRBD1	TRBV20-1	few	TRBJ1-6	TGCAGTGCTATAGGGAGCGACGGGACAGGGCTTAATTCACCCCTCCACTTT	CSAIGSDGTGLNSPLHF
.	TRBV7-2	.	TRBJ2-1	TGTGCCAGCAGACCTACCGGGACTGATTACAATGAGCAGTTCTTC	CASRPTGTDYNEQFF
.	TRBV18	few	TRBJ2-5	TGTGCCAGCTCACCACCTGCCACCGTGGGGGCCCAGTACTTC	CASSPPATVGAQYF
.	TRBV6-4	.	TRBJ2-2	TGTGCCAGCAGTGACTCACAGGCCGGGGAGCTGTTTTTT	CASSDSQAGELFF
.	TRBV20-1	many	TRBJ2-1	TGCAGTGCTTCCCCATACAATGAGCAGTTCTTC	CSASPYNEQFF
TRBD2	TRBV30	.	TRBJ2-3	TGTGCCTGGAAGAGCGGGGGGGACGCAGATACGCAGTATTTT	CAWKSGGDADTQYF
.	TRBV7-2	.	TRBJ2-5	TGTGCCAGCAGCTTAGTGCAGGGGCGTCAAGAGACCCAGTACTTC	CASSLVQGRQETQYF
TRBD1	TRBV6-2/TRBV6-3	few	TRBJ2-7	TGTGCCAGCAGTCAATCCGGGACAGGCAACGAGCAGTACTTC	CASSQSGTGNEQYF
.	TRBV29-1	few	TRBJ2-5	TGCAGCGTTGACGCCCCCCACCGGCCGAGAAAAGAGACCCAGTACTTC	CSVDAPHRPRKETQYF
TRBD2	TRBV9	many	TRBJ2-1	TGTGCCAGCAGCGAGCCCCCGCTAACTAGCGATGAGCAGTTCTTC	CASSEPPLTSDEQFF
.	TRBV5-6	many	TRBJ2-3	TGTGCCAGCAGCCGAGGGGATACGCAGTATTTT	CASSRGDTQYF
TRBD2	TRBV27	.	TRBJ2-7	TGTGCCAGCGGCCCTACCGGGAGGTACCAGTACTTC	CASGPTGRYQYF
.	TRBV4-3	.	TRBJ2-3	TGCGCCAGCAGCCAAGAAGGAGCGGGAGATACGCAGTATTTT	CASSQEGAGDTQYF
.	TRBV24-1	.	TRBJ2-3	TGTGCCACCAGTGTTAGGGATACGCAGTATTTT	CATSVRDTQYF
.	TRBV4-3	few	TRBJ2-7	TGCGCCAGCAGCCAATCCCCCCGGATCTACGAGCAGTACTTC	CASSQSPRIYEQYF
.	TRBV5-1	.	TRBJ1-2	TGCGCCAGCAGCCCGCAAGGGGATCAGGGCTATGGCTACACCTTC	CASSPQGDQGYGYTF
TRBD1	TRBV15	many	TRBJ1-1	TGTGCCACCAGCAGCGGGACAGTGAACACTGAAGCTTTCTTT	CATSSGTVNTEAFF
TRBD1	TRBV9	few	TRBJ2-2	TGTGCCAGCAGCTCACGACAGGGAAACACCGGGGAGCTGTTTTTT	CASSSRQGNTGELFF